This T cell receptor beta chain was observed in a study of cytomegalovirus exposure and HLA in healthy donors. Assay: immunoSEQ multiplex PCR; the TCRdb copy retains only in-frame clones and omits some. In the table there are under 200,000 clones, roughly 90% of which are singletons. Among the roughly 120 subjects of the validation cohort, separate from the approximately 670-subject first cohort, were the donors. Study conclusions and caveats: Among TCR beta chains, those listed as cytomegalovirus-associated numbered over 150.

Details on this clone: Its antigen is not identified.

Trimming took 10 bases from V and 5 from J; bases not matched to a gene: 14. This CDR3 is 15 amino acids long. CDR1 is LNHDA, CDR2 SQIVND, per germline (reference sequence). This clonotype was sampled from a man younger than 35 in good health and CMV-seropositive. The chain combines TRBV19 with TRBJ2-7, with TRBD1 identical over 10 bases. Sample: PBMCs. CDR3 DNA sequence: TGTGCCACTCAAGCGGCCGGGACAGGGGATCACGAGCAGTACTTC. Protein product: CATQAAGTGDHEQYF.